This T cell receptor (beta chain) was identified in a study of pediatric ulcerative colitis. This CDR3 region has 13 residues. Between the trimmed V and J ends, which lost 7 bases and 4 bases, there was a span of 11 bases. Per the germline V gene, CDR1 is LNHDA and CDR2 is SQIVND (reference sequence). Method: immunoSEQ multiplex PCR; TCRdb's copy keeps in-frame clones and lacks some. Of 60,000 or so clones listed, 75% to 85% are singletons. This TCR was recovered from a boy aged 10-17 years with moderate ulcerative colitis. This sequence joins TRBV19 and TRBJ2-1, with D perhaps matching TRBD1 or TRBD2 (5 bases each). The sample was blood. The CDR3 sequence: CASNEGPYNEQFF. CDR3 nucleotides: TGTGCCAGTAATGAGGGACCTTACAATGAGCAGTTCTTC. Combining the CDR3 with reference TRBV19 and TRBJ2-1 gives the whole variable domain DGGITQSPKYLFRKEGQNVTLSCEQNLNHDAMYWYRQDPGQGLRLIYYSQIVNDFQKGDIAEGYSVSREKKESFPLTVTSAQKNPTAFYLCASNEGPYNEQFFGPGTRLTVL.